This T cell receptor (beta chain) derives from a study of T cell responses to AZD1222 COVID-19 vaccine. Study-level information: Pooled in the analysis were second doses at about 4 or about 12 weeks.

V gave up 2 bases and J gave up 2 bases, with 10 bases separating them. CDR1 and CDR2 from the germline V gene are MNHEY and SMNVEV (reference sequence). The CDR3 covers 15 residues. Whole-study results and caveats: Donors were mostly white British, more females; clonal diversity possibly underestimated. Unmutated variant regions are reportedly the target of nearly half of TCRs that are spike-specific. Spike-specific TCR repertoires showed rising breadth and depth after two AZD1222 doses.

A word on this clone: Antigen specificity is unknown.

This table comes from immunoSEQ multiplex PCR, and its TCRdb copy is limited to in-frame clones, with some not included. The repertoire consists of tens of thousands of clones, with 83% occurring once and the leading ten covering 52%. The chain employs TRBV27 and TRBJ1-5; no reliable D call. The starting material was peripheral blood, obtained on day 0 of AZD1222 vaccination. The clonotype was recovered from an adult in good health. CDR3 amino acids: CASSLSGLGNQPQHF. Here the CDR3 DNA reads TGTGCCAGCAGTTTAAGCGGTTTGGGCAATCAGCCCCAGCATTTT.